This record concerns one TCR beta chain sequence. Its antigen is not identified. This sample is drawn from a study of cytomegalovirus exposure and HLA in healthy donors. Study-wide findings and caveats: Despite most TCR sequences being rare, some public TCRs occurred in many donors. For cytomegalovirus status, the classifier reportedly gave diagnoses with high specificity and sensitivity.

TCRdb's table, derived via immunoSEQ multiplex PCR, lists solely in-frame clones and lacks some. This table has 100,000 to 150,000 clones, roughly 89% appearing once. The TCR originated in a woman in her late teens or twenties in good health and CMV-seronegative. The sequenced sample consisted of PBMCs.

The CDR3 nucleotides read TGTGCCAGCAGTTCACCCACCAACAGGGTGGGAGAGCAGTACTTC. Protein: CASSSPTNRVGEQYF. The chain has TRBV28 and TRBJ2-7; weak D call: TRBD1 (6 bases). The germline V gene has CDR1 MDHEN and CDR2 SYDVKM. This CDR3 has 15 residues. Trimming removed 4 bases from V and 7 bases from J, with 20 bases in between.